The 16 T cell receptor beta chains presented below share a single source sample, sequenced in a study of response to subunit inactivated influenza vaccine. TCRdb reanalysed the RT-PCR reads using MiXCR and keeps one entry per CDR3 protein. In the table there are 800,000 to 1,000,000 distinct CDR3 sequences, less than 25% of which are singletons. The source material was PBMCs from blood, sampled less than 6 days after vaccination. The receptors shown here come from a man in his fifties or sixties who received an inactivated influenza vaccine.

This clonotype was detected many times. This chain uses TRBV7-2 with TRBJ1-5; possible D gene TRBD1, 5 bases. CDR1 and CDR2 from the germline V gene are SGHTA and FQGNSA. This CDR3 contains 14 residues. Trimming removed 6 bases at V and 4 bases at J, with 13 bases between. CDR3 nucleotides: TGTGCCAGCAGTAGCGCGTGGGGGAATCAGCCCCAGCATTTT. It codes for CASSSAWGNQPQHF.

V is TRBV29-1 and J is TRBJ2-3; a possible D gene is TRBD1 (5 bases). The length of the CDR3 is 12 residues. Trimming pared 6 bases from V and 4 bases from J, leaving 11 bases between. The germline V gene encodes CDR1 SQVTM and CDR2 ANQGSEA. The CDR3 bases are TGCAGCGTGCTGCAGGGCGCAGATACGCAGTATTTT. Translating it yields CSVLQGADTQYF.

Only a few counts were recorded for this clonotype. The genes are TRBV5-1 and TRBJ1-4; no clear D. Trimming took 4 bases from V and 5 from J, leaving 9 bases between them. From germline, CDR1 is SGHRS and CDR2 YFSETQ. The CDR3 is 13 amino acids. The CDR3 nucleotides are TGCGCCAGCAGCCCCAGCGCCAATGAAAAACTGTTTTTT. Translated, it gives CASSPSANEKLFF. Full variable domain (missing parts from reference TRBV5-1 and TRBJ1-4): KAGVTQTPRYLIKTRGQQVTLSCSPISGHRSVSWYQQTPGQGLQFLFEYFSETQRNKGNFPGRFSGRQFSNSRSEMNVSTLELGDSALYLCASSPSANEKLFFGSGTQLSVL.

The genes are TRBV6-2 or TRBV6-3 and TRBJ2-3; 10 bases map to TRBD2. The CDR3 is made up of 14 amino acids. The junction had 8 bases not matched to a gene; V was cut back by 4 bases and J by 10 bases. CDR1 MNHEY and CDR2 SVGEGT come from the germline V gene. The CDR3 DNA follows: TGTGCCAGCAGTTTAGGACTAGCGGCATTCGCGCAGTATTTT. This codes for CASSLGLAAFAQYF.

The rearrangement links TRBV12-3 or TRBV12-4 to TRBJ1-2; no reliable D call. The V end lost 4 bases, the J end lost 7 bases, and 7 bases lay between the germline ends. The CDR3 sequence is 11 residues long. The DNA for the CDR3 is TGTGCCAGCAGTTCCCCGCCTGGCTACACCTTC. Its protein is CASSSPPGYTF.

CDR3 bases: TGCAGTGCTAGGATAACTAGCGCCACGAGGCAGTTCTTC. Amino acid sequence: CSARITSATRQFF. V and J are TRBV20-1 and TRBJ2-1; 7 positions agree with TRBD2. J was trimmed by 12 bases and V by 3 bases; bases with no gene match: 11. CDR3 length: 13 residues. In germline, CDR1 is DFQATT, CDR2 SNEGSKA (reference sequence).

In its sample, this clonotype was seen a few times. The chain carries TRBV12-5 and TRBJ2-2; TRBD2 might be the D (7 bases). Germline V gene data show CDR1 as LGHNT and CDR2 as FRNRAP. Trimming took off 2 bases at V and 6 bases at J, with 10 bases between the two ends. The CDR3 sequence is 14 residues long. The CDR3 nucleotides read TGTGCTAGTGGTTTGTCGGGGGGCGCCGGGGAGCTGTTTTTT. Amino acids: CASGLSGGAGELFF.

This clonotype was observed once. The CDR3 DNA follows: TGTGCCAGCTCACCACCGTCGGGACAAGGCACAGATACGCAGTATTTT. Its protein is CASSPPSGQGTDTQYF. This chain joins TRBV18 and TRBJ2-3, with D tentatively TRBD1 (6 bases). Germline V gives CDR1 KGHSH, CDR2 LQKENI. This CDR3 has 16 amino acids. The ends were cut back, 0 bases at V and 1 base at J, with 11 bases in the middle.

CDR3 sequence: CASSPPGRGGHGEQFF. CDR3 in DNA: TGTGCCAGCAGTCCGCCCGGGCGGGGGGGCCACGGTGAGCAGTTCTTC. The genes are TRBV28 and TRBJ2-1, with 9 positions matching TRBD2. The CDR3 extends over 16 amino acids. Germline V gene lookup returns CDR1 MDHEN and CDR2 SYDVKM. V shed 5 bases and J 9 bases; nucleotides not matched to a gene: 14.

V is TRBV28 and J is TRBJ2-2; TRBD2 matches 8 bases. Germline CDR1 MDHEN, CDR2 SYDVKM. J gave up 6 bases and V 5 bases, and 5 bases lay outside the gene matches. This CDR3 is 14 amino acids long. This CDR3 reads CASSGTRQAGELFF. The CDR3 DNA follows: TGTGCCAGCAGTGGGACTAGGCAAGCCGGGGAGCTGTTTTTT.

The CDR3 is CASRDGGSVNEQFF. The CDR3 DNA sequence: TGTGCCAGCAGGGATGGGGGCTCCGTCAATGAGCAGTTCTTC. The chain is built from TRBV6-1 and TRBJ2-1; D possibly corresponds to TRBD1 (6 bases). The CDR3 is 14 residues long. CDR1 is MNHNS and CDR2 is SASEGT in the germline V gene. V was cut by 6 bases and J by 6 bases, with 15 bases left in between.

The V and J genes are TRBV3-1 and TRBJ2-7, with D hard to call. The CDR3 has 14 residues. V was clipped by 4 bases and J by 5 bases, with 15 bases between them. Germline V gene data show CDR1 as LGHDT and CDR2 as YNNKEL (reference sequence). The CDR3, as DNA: TGTGCCAGCAGCCTGAGGAGTGAAGGCGACGAGCAGTACTTC. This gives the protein CASSLRSEGDEQYF.

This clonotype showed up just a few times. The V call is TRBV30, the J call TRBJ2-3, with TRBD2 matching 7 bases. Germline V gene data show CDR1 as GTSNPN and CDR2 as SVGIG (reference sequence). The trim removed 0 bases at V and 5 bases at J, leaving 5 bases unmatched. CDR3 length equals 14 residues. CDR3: CAWSVGGDQDTQYF. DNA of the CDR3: TGTGCCTGGAGTGTGGGAGGGGACCAAGATACGCAGTATTTT.

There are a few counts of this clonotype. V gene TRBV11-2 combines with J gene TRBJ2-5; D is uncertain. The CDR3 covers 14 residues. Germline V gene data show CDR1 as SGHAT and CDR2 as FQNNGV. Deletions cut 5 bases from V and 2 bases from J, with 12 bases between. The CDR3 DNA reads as TGTGCCAGCAGCCCCTCGGCTCCGCAAGAGACCCAGTACTTC. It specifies CASSPSAPQETQYF.

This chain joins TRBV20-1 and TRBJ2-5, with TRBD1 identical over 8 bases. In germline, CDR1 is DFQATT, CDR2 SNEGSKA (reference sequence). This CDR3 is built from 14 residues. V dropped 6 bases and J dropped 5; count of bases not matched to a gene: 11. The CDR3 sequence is CSAALTGGWETQYF. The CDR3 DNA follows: TGCAGTGCAGCCCTTACAGGGGGTTGGGAGACCCAGTACTTC.

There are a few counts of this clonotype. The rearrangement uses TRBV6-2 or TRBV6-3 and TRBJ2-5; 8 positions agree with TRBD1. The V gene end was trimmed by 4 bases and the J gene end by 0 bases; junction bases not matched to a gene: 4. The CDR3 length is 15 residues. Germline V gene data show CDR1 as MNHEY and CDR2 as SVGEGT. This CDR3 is CASSSHRGYQETQYF. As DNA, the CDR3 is TGTGCCAGCAGTTCTCACAGGGGGTACCAAGAGACCCAGTACTTC.